This T cell receptor beta chain originates from a study of cytotoxic CD8 clonotypes in ibrutinib-treated CLL. The wider study: Patient counts were some 11 relapsed/refractory, roughly 16 treatment-naive and 17 IGHV unmutated. Findings and caveats of the study: Baseline clonality exceeded age-matched healthy donors and tracked circulating CD8+ T-cell counts. Investigators sampled sustained-remission and progressing patients at differing times.

Around 2 micrograms of genomic DNA came from cryopreserved PBMCs for TCR beta libraries. A note on this clone: Antigen specificity is unknown.

Produced via immunoSEQ multiplex PCR; TCRdb's table is partial and in-frame only. Of some 200,000 clones in the sample, around 75% are singletons; the top ten hold about 6.2%. This clonotype was obtained from a human donor with chronic lymphocytic leukemia. The specimen comprised PBMCs, sampled after 12 months of ibrutinib treatment.

The DNA of the CDR3 is TGTGCCAGCAGCTTAGCAGGGGGCTATAATTCACCCCTCCACTTT. Translation gives CASSLAGGYNSPLHF. V gene TRBV11-2 combines with J gene TRBJ1-6, with 7 bases fitting TRBD1. V lost 1 base, J lost 3 bases, and 0 bases stayed unmatched. The CDR3 runs 15 residues. Germline-derived CDR1 and CDR2 are SGHAT and FQNNGV.